What follows are 11 T cell receptor beta chains derived from one specimen sequenced in a study of human T cells and chemical hapten exposure. Documented time point: patch test 1, 2 weeks after DPC sensitization. Described treatment: therapeutic diphenylcyclopropenone sensitization with weekly scalp DPC. One entry per CDR3 protein results from TCRdb running MiXCR on the RACE reads. Among 75,000 to 90,000 distinct CDR3 sequences listed, 10% were seen once. The input for sequencing was whole blood, taken in connection with sensitization to the hapten diphenylcyclopropenone (DPC). Receptor source: a woman between 50 and 59 years old with alopecia areata. Some clones in this sample may be carry-over from other donors' samples.

This clonotype was seen repeatedly, ten times or more. The rearrangement joins TRBV12-3 or TRBV12-4 to TRBJ2-7; D is perhaps TRBD1 (5 bases). This CDR3 contains 15 residues. Trimming removed 2 bases at V and 3 bases at J, with 14 bases between. Here the CDR3 reads CASSLTVGQGYEQYF. In DNA form, the CDR3 reads TGTGCCAGCAGTTTAACCGTGGGGCAGGGCTACGAGCAGTACTTC.

This clonotype was detected ten times or more. V gene TRBV29-1 combines with J gene TRBJ2-3, with 11 bases identical to TRBD2. This CDR3 spans 14 amino acids. The germline CDR1 and CDR2 sequences are SQVTM and ANQGSEA. With 4 bases clipped from V and 4 bases from J, the junction kept 4 bases outside the gene matches. The CDR3 sequence is CSVGLAGRPDTQYF. DNA for the CDR3: TGCAGCGTTGGACTAGCGGGAAGACCAGATACGCAGTATTTT.

In its sample, this clonotype was seen a few times. V usage is TRBV12-3 or TRBV12-4 and J usage is TRBJ1-4; TRBD1 matches at 10 bases. Trimming cost V 7 bases and J 5 bases; bases outside gene matches: 7. The CDR3 spans 15 residues. The DNA of the CDR3 is TGTGCCAGCACCATAGGGGGACAGGGGAATGAAAAACTGTTTTTT. This gives the protein CASTIGGQGNEKLFF.

Ten or more counts support this clonotype. V is TRBV18 and J is TRBJ1-2; tentatively, D is TRBD1 (5 bases). Germline CDR1 reads KGHSH; CDR2 reads LQKENI. V was shortened by 0 bases and J by 2 bases, with 7 bases between the two germline ends. The CDR3 contains 14 residues. CDR3 DNA: TGTGCCAGCTCACCACCCGACAGAAACTATGGCTACACCTTC. Amino acids: CASSPPDRNYGYTF.

This clonotype was observed a handful of times. The V and J genes are TRBV29-1 and TRBJ2-5, with D perhaps TRBD1 or TRBD2 (5 bases each). The CDR3 is 12 amino acids. In germline, CDR1 is SQVTM, CDR2 ANQGSEA. Trimming stripped 7 bases from V and 1 base from J, with 10 bases between. The CDR3 sequence: CSAGAGQETQYF. The CDR3 bases are TGCAGCGCCGGGGCGGGCCAAGAGACCCAGTACTTC.

In its sample, this clonotype was seen a few times. The chain is built from TRBV18 and TRBJ1-1, with D unresolved. The ends were cut back, 3 bases at V and 7 bases at J, with 9 bases in the middle. This CDR3 has 12 residues. CDR1 KGHSH and CDR2 LQKENI come from the germline V gene. DNA of the CDR3: TGTGCCAGCTCACCCCTCTCAAGTGAAGCTTTCTTT. This encodes CASSPLSSEAFF.

In its sample, this clonotype was seen many times. The V and J genes are TRBV5-1 and TRBJ1-2; D not resolved. In germline, CDR1 is SGHRS, CDR2 YFSETQ. V was pared by 0 bases and J by 8 bases, with 14 bases between. This CDR3 spans 14 amino acids. The CDR3 loop is CASSLDGPERGYTF. In DNA form, the CDR3 reads TGCGCCAGCAGCTTGGACGGGCCAGAAAGGGGCTACACCTTC.

The chain is built from TRBV6-5 and TRBJ2-5; D may be TRBD1 or TRBD2 (5 bases each). The V end lost 4 bases, the J end lost 5 bases, and 17 bases lay between the germline ends. The CDR3 contains 15 residues. Per the germline V gene, CDR1 is MNHEY and CDR2 is SVGAGI. For the CDR3, the DNA is TGTGCCAGCAGTTTCGGTGGTGGGGGTCGGGAGACCCAGTACTTC. Protein: CASSFGGGGRETQYF.

This clonotype showed up just a few times. This sequence joins TRBV6-2 or TRBV6-3 and TRBJ2-2; no definite D call. The CDR3 covers 13 residues. Germline V gene lookup returns CDR1 MNHEY and CDR2 SVGEGT. Trimming took 4 bases from V and 4 from J, leaving 7 bases between them. The CDR3 DNA reads TGTGCCAGCAGTTTGAAAGTCACCGGGGAGCTGTTTTTT. It yields the protein CASSLKVTGELFF.

The V and J genes are TRBV18 and TRBJ2-7, with D unresolved. The CDR3 spans 14 residues. V gave up 2 bases and J gave up 0 bases, with 8 bases separating them. From germline, CDR1 is KGHSH and CDR2 LQKENI. CDR3 DNA sequence: TGTGCCAGCTCACCAAGGCAGAACTCCTACGAGCAGTACTTC. Protein product: CASSPRQNSYEQYF.

V is TRBV6-5 and J is TRBJ1-4, with 8 bases matching TRBD1. Germline V gives CDR1 MNHEY, CDR2 SVGAGI. This CDR3 is built from 13 residues. V was clipped by 11 bases and J by 4 bases; unmatched bases: 6. CDR3 protein: CASQGARNEKLFF. DNA for the CDR3: TGTGCCTCCCAGGGGGCACGTAATGAAAAACTGTTTTTT.